Sequencing of this T cell receptor beta chain was carried out in a study of blood T cell repertoires in COVID-19. Study context: Samples taken during acute and convalescent COVID-19 were collected in the United States, Italy and Spain. The cDNA or gDNA used as material had been derived from T cells, B-cell-depleted T cells, or PBMCs.

Repertoires were generated with immunoSEQ multiplex PCR, while TCRdb's copy carries only in-frame clones and drops some. The sample yields 150,000 to 200,000 clones, roughly 81% seen once. Enrolment of Seattle patients took place during active infection, and they were followed longitudinally. The germline CDR1 and CDR2 sequences are MDHEN and SYDVKM. J lost 4 bases, V lost 0 bases, and 7 bases had no gene match. This CDR3 has 16 residues. Input material: peripheral blood. The receptor was isolated from an elderly woman with COVID-19, enrolled during active disease. The chain combines TRBV28 with TRBJ1-2, with 8 positions matching TRBD1. The CDR3 DNA is TGTGCCAGCAGTTTATGGCTGGCAGGACAGGGCTATGGCTACACCTTC. This sequence encodes CASSLWLAGQGYGYTF.